This T cell receptor (beta chain) was identified in a study of glioma-infiltrating T cells after dendritic cell vaccination. Background on the study: Patients had newly diagnosed or recurrent glioblastoma and received dendritic cell vaccines.

Input was about 2 ug genomic DNA, or all available if less. Assay used: immunoSEQ multiplex PCR; TCRdb lists only in-frame clones, some missing. The sample consists of fewer than 95,000 clones, about 85% of them appearing once. The sample's time point: after dendritic cell vaccination, including at tumor progression/relapse. PBMC sampling occurred before vaccination, two weeks after the third dose, and at progression. The V and J ends lost 10 bases and 2 bases, in that order; junction bases with no gene match: 9. This CDR3 is built from 14 residues. CDR1 MNHEY and CDR2 SMNVEV come from the germline V gene (reference sequence).

Source: blood, taken after dendritic cell vaccination. The clonotype was recovered from a human donor with glioblastoma. V usage is TRBV27 and J usage is TRBJ2-7; 9 bases map to TRBD1. The CDR3 bases are TGTGCCACCTCAGGGGGACAGGGCCCCTACGAGCAGTACTTC. It specifies CATSGGQGPYEQYF.